What follows are 22 T cell receptor beta chains derived from one specimen sequenced in a study of STAT5B mutations in CD4+ large granular lymphocyte leukemia. Profiled with immunoSEQ multiplex PCR; TCRdb holds only in-frame clones, not every one. The table includes tens of thousands of clones, approximately 80% detected once. Sample: CD4+ T cells from blood buffy coats. The source is a human donor in good health.

The J gene is TRBJ1-2, the V gene TRBV2; 7 nucleotides agree with TRBD1. The CDR3 consists of 14 residues. V lost 6 bases, J lost 4 bases, and 8 bases stayed unmatched. In germline, CDR1 is SNHLY, CDR2 FYNNEI. The CDR3 DNA sequence: TGTGCCAGCAGGGGACAGAACCGCCTCTATGGCTACACCTTC. Translated: CASRGQNRLYGYTF. Using reference TRBV2 and TRBJ1-2 for the parts outside the CDR3, the full variable domain is EPEVTQTPSHQVTQMGQEVILRCVPISNHLYFYWYRQILGQKVEFLVSFYNNEISEKSEIFDDQFSVERPDGSNFTLKIRSTKLEDSAMYFCASRGQNRLYGYTFGSGTRLTVV.

This chain joins TRBV25-1 and TRBJ2-7, with a weak D call TRBD1 (6 bases). The CDR3 spans 15 residues. Per germline, CDR1 MGHDK and CDR2 SYGVNS. V was pared by 5 bases and J by 2 bases, with 16 bases between. CDR3 in amino acids: CASSCGQLIPYEQYF. The CDR3 DNA reads TGTGCCAGCAGTTGCGGACAGCTCATTCCCTACGAGCAGTACTTC.

The J gene is TRBJ1-1, the V gene TRBV28; no firm D call. CDR3 size: 15 residues. V was shortened by 1 base and J by 4 bases, with 13 bases between the two germline ends. CDR1 MDHEN and CDR2 SYDVKM come from the germline V gene. The CDR3 protein is CASSLFVQETTEAFF. The DNA of the CDR3 is TGTGCCAGCAGTTTATTTGTCCAGGAGACCACTGAAGCTTTCTTT.

This rearrangement joins TRBV5-1 to TRBJ1-1; TRBD1 is a possible D gene (5 bases). V was clipped by 0 bases and J by 2 bases, with 11 bases between them. The CDR3 runs 15 residues. The germline V gene encodes CDR1 SGHRS and CDR2 YFSETQ. CDR3 sequence: CASSLGGWENTEAFF. The CDR3 nucleotides read TGCGCCAGCAGCTTGGGGGGGTGGGAAAACACTGAAGCTTTCTTT.

This chain uses TRBV6-1 with TRBJ2-3; possible D gene TRBD1, 5 bases. CDR1 and CDR2 (germline): MNHNS, SASEGT. The V and J ends lost 6 bases and 3 bases respectively, with 13 bases between them. The CDR3 extends over 14 amino acids. CDR3 loop: CASSLDRITDTQYF. CDR3 nucleotide sequence: TGTGCCAGCAGCCTCGACAGAATAACAGATACGCAGTATTTT.

This chain links TRBV5-1 with TRBJ1-3, with D unresolved. Per the germline V gene, CDR1 is SGHRS and CDR2 is YFSETQ. The CDR3 length is 14 residues. The germline V and J ends were trimmed by 0 bases and 8 bases, with 12 bases remaining between them. CDR3 sequence: CASSLEGEEDTIYF. The DNA for the CDR3 is TGCGCCAGCAGCTTGGAAGGAGAGGAGGACACCATATATTTT.

The V gene is TRBV7-3, the J gene TRBJ1-5; D gene ambiguous. The CDR3 consists of 12 residues. V was pared by 1 base and J by 6 bases, with 4 bases between. The germline CDR1 and CDR2 sequences are SGHTA and FQGTGA. CDR3 sequence: CASSLNRQPQHF. CDR3 sequence (DNA): TGTGCCAGCAGCTTAAATCGTCAGCCCCAGCATTTT. Looking up the rest from reference TRBV7-3 and TRBJ1-5 gives the full variable domain: GAGVSQTPSNKVTEKGKYVELRCDPISGHTALYWYRQSLGQGPEFLIYFQGTGAADDSGLPNDRFFAVRPEGSVSTLKIQRTERGDSAVYLCASSLNRQPQHFGDGTRLSIL.

The chain combines TRBV28 with TRBJ2-6; D is ambiguous. The CDR3 contains 13 residues. CDR1 and CDR2 from the germline V gene are MDHEN and SYDVKM. CDR3 bases: TGTGCGATCGGGTACTCTGGGGCCAACGTCCTGACTTTC. Residues: CAIGYSGANVLTF.

The rearrangement links TRBV28 to TRBJ2-7; TRBD2 might be the D (6 bases). V was trimmed by 7 bases and J by 2 bases, leaving 15 bases between them. Germline V gene data show CDR1 as MDHEN and CDR2 as SYDVKM. This CDR3 has 14 amino acids. The CDR3 loop is CASKGGVRAYEQYF. Here the CDR3 DNA reads TGTGCCAGCAAAGGCGGGGTCAGGGCCTACGAGCAGTACTTC.

The chain links TRBV5-4 to TRBJ2-1; TRBD2 matches at 9 bases. The germline gives CDR1 SGHNT, CDR2 YYREEE (reference sequence). Trimming took 4 bases from V and 9 from J; bases not matched to a gene: 17. The CDR3 runs 17 residues. CDR3 residues: CASSMGGGVAGEVEQFF. For the CDR3, the DNA is TGTGCCAGCAGCATGGGGGGAGGAGTAGCGGGAGAGGTTGAGCAGTTCTTC.

The V gene is TRBV2, the J gene TRBJ2-7, with 8 bases identical to TRBD2. The V gene's germline CDR1 is SNHLY and CDR2 FYNNEI. V trimming: 1 base; J trimming: 6 bases; junction bases outside the gene matches: 8. The CDR3 runs to 15 residues. DNA of the CDR3: TGTGCCAGCAGTGAAGGGCCAGCGGGAGTCACCGAGCAGTACTTC. It encodes CASSEGPAGVTEQYF.

V is TRBV7-8 and J is TRBJ1-1; D is undetermined. The CDR3 consists of 13 residues. Germline CDR1 reads SGHVS; CDR2 reads FQNEAQ. V gave up 1 base and J gave up 3 bases, with 6 bases separating them. In nucleotides, the CDR3 is TGTGCCAGCAGCTTAGGGTTGGACACTGAAGCTTTCTTT. As protein: CASSLGLDTEAFF.

A remark on this clone: The sample holds other DNA sequences that translate to the same CDR3. The chain couples TRBV10-3 to TRBJ1-2; D remains unclear. The CDR3 loop spans 15 amino acids. With 0 bases removed from V and 5 bases from J, the gap between germline ends came to 13 bases. Germline V gives CDR1 ENHRY, CDR2 SYGVKD. The CDR3 here is CAISESAVPLYGYTF. The CDR3 bases are TGTGCCATCAGTGAGTCGGCGGTTCCCCTGTATGGCTACACCTTC.

The V and J genes are TRBV9 and TRBJ2-3; the match to TRBD2 covers 8 bases. After removal of 0 bases from V and 2 bases from J, the junction contained 2 bases not matched to a gene. The CDR3 loop spans 15 amino acids. Germline assignment: CDR1 SGDLS and CDR2 YYNGEE. CDR3 sequence: CASSVGGLATDTQYF. The CDR3 coding sequence is TGTGCCAGCAGCGTAGGAGGACTAGCCACAGATACGCAGTATTTT.

The V and J genes are TRBV5-1 and TRBJ2-7, with D possibly being TRBD2 (5 bases). Germline CDR1 and CDR2: SGHRS and YFSETQ. V was cut by 5 bases and J by 0 bases, with 12 bases left in between. This CDR3 has 14 residues. The CDR3 DNA follows: TGCGCCAGCAGACTAGAGACGGCCTCCTACGAGCAGTACTTC. Translated, it gives CASRLETASYEQYF.

This chain uses TRBV25-1 with TRBJ2-7; 7 nucleotides match TRBD1. There are 16 residues in the CDR3. Per germline, CDR1 MGHDK and CDR2 SYGVNS. V gave up 2 bases and J gave up 1 base; unmatched junction bases: 8. The CDR3 DNA sequence: TGTGCCAGCAGTGAAGTCCCGGGACAGCAATCCTACGAGCAGTACGTC. Protein sequence: CASSEVPGQQSYEQYV.

This clone was detected a few times. The chain is built from TRBV7-2 and TRBJ1-5, with no clear D. The V end lost 1 base, the J end lost 4 bases, and 11 bases lay between the germline ends. Germline V gene sequence: CDR1 SGHTA, CDR2 FQGNSA. The CDR3 extends over 15 amino acids. CDR3 in DNA: TGTGCCAGCAGCTTAGGAATAGGAGGGAATCAGCCCCAGCATTTT. Protein product: CASSLGIGGNQPQHF.

The chain combines TRBV7-2 with TRBJ1-3; 7 bases fit TRBD1. The CDR3 runs to 15 residues. Per germline, CDR1 SGHTA and CDR2 FQGNSA. V shed 6 bases, J shed 0 bases, and the junction held 5 bases outside the gene matches. CDR3 in amino acids: CASSQNRGSGNTIYF. CDR3 in DNA: TGTGCCAGCAGTCAAAACAGGGGCTCTGGAAACACCATATATTTT. Full variable domain (outside the CDR3, taken from reference TRBV7-2 and TRBJ1-3): GAGVSQSPSNKVTEKGKDVELRCDPISGHTALYWYRQSLGQGLEFLIYFQGNSAPDKSGLPSDRFSAERTGGSVSTLTIQRTQQEDSAVYLCASSQNRGSGNTIYFGEGSWLTVV.

The V and J genes are TRBV25-1 and TRBJ2-1, with 9 bases matching TRBD1. J was trimmed by 7 bases and V by 7 bases; bases with no gene match: 5. The CDR3 has 13 residues. CDR1 and CDR2 (germline): MGHDK, SYGVNS. CDR3 amino acids: CASTQGALNEQFF. CDR3 sequence (DNA): TGTGCCAGCACACAGGGGGCGCTTAATGAGCAGTTCTTC. Complete variable domain (other parts from reference TRBV25-1 and TRBJ2-1): EADIYQTPRYLVIGTGKKITLECSQTMGHDKMYWYQQDPGMELHLIHYSYGVNSTEKGDLSSESTVSRIRTEHFPLTLESARPSHTSQYLCASTQGALNEQFFGPGTRLTVL.

The chain employs TRBV29-1 and TRBJ1-1; the D gene is possibly TRBD1 (6 bases). CDR3 length: 13 residues. Deletions cut 3 bases from V and 7 bases from J, with 15 bases between. Looked up from germline, CDR1 is SQVTM and CDR2 is ANQGSEA. The CDR3 coding sequence is TGCAGCGTTGAGGGTCAGGGGCAGGGTGAAGCTTTCTTT. It translates to CSVEGQGQGEAFF.

This chain connects TRBV18 to TRBJ1-1; D perhaps matches TRBD1 (5 bases). Germline V gene sequence: CDR1 KGHSH, CDR2 LQKENI. V lost 3 bases and J 4 bases, leaving 15 bases between the germline ends. The CDR3 has 15 residues. The CDR3 sequence: CASSPPGLSGTEAFF. The CDR3 DNA reads as TGTGCCAGCTCACCGCCAGGGTTGTCTGGCACTGAAGCTTTCTTT.

The V gene is TRBV2, the J gene TRBJ2-7, with 9 bases aligning to TRBD2. CDR3 length: 14 amino acids. Trimming took 4 bases from V and 7 from J; bases not matched to a gene: 8. CDR1 is SNHLY and CDR2 is FYNNEI in the germline V gene. Here the CDR3 reads CASSGIGLAWEQYF. The CDR3 bases are TGTGCCAGCAGTGGGATCGGACTAGCGTGGGAGCAGTACTTC.